These 22 T cell receptor beta chains were sequenced from one sample in a study of T cell changes during pregnancy in multiple sclerosis. The method was immunoSEQ multiplex PCR; TCRdb's version includes in-frame clones alone and lacks a portion of them. Among tens of thousands of clones listed, under 95% were seen once. Here the sequenced sample was CD4+ T cells from peripheral blood mononuclear cells, taken in the second trimester of pregnancy. The receptors here all came from a female donor with multiple sclerosis, enrolled in a pregnancy study.

The chain employs TRBV7-2 and TRBJ2-7; 11 bases align to TRBD1. The CDR3 has 15 amino acids. CDR1 and CDR2 from the germline V gene are SGHTA and FQGNSA. J was trimmed by 0 bases and V by 3 bases; bases with no gene match: 1. Here the CDR3 reads CASSLGQGVSYEQYF. The CDR3 DNA is TGTGCCAGCAGCTTGGGACAGGGGGTCTCCTACGAGCAGTACTTC.

This sequence joins TRBV7-2 and TRBJ2-1, with D perhaps matching TRBD1 (6 bases). The CDR3 has 15 residues. CDR1 and CDR2 (germline): SGHTA, FQGNSA. The germline V and J ends were trimmed by 2 bases and 7 bases, with 15 bases remaining between them. The CDR3 sequence: CASSLFQGSGNEQFF. The CDR3 coding sequence is TGTGCCAGCAGCTTATTCCAGGGGTCTGGTAATGAGCAGTTCTTC.

DNA for the CDR3: TGTGCCACCAGCACCTTCCGGGACTGGAGCTCCTACGAGCAGTACTTC. Amino acids: CATSTFRDWSSYEQYF. The rearrangement joins TRBV15 to TRBJ2-7, with TRBD2 as a possible D gene (6 bases). The CDR3 consists of 16 residues. V was cut by 4 bases and J by 0 bases, with 16 bases left in between. In germline, CDR1 is LNHNV, CDR2 YYDKDF (reference sequence).

The V call is TRBV6-5, the J call TRBJ1-6; D may be TRBD1 (6 bases). The CDR3 is 15 amino acids. Germline CDR1 and CDR2: MNHEY and SVGAGI. V lost 5 bases and J 5 bases, leaving 13 bases between the germline ends. Here the CDR3 DNA reads TGTGCCAGCAGTAACCTATACAGGGATAATTCACCCCTCCACTTT. Protein: CASSNLYRDNSPLHF.

V usage is TRBV9 and J usage is TRBJ1-6; a weak D match, TRBD1 (5 bases). The CDR3 sequence is 17 residues long. Germline CDR1 is SGDLS and CDR2 is YYNGEE. V gave up 0 bases and J gave up 7 bases, with 17 bases separating them. The CDR3 spells CASSVALVRGSNSPLHF. The CDR3 nucleotides are TGTGCCAGCAGCGTAGCTTTAGTAAGGGGTTCCAATTCACCCCTCCACTTT.

This sequence joins TRBV4-3 and TRBJ2-5, with D hard to call. The J call may be in error: the DNA end matches TRBJ2-7 better. CDR3 size: 14 residues. Germline V gene sequence: CDR1 LGHNA, CDR2 YSLEER. CDR3 coding DNA: TGCGCCAGCAGCCAAGATCTAGGATGGGGCGAGCAGTACTTC. Translating it yields CASSQDLGWGEQYF.

The chain links TRBV7-2 to TRBJ2-7, with 8 bases identical to TRBD2. The CDR3 runs 15 residues. Germline V CDR1 and CDR2: SGHTA, FQGNSA. V trimming: 4 bases; J trimming: 6 bases; junction bases outside the gene matches: 11. The DNA for the CDR3 is TGTGCCAGCAGCTACCCTTTCGGACTAGCCGGCGAGCAGTACTTC. It encodes CASSYPFGLAGEQYF.

Here the CDR3 DNA reads TGCGCCAGCAGCTTGGGCGGCAGGGGAGAGCAGTACTTC. Its translation: CASSLGGRGEQYF. The chain carries TRBV5-1 and TRBJ2-7; maybe TRBD1 (6 bases). This CDR3 contains 13 residues. Germline CDR1 reads SGHRS; CDR2 reads YFSETQ. V dropped 0 bases and J dropped 7 bases, with 11 bases sitting between them.

The chain has TRBV11-2 and TRBJ1-1, with D perhaps TRBD1 (5 bases). The V gene lost 8 bases and the J gene lost 5 bases, with 18 bases spanning the gap. Germline assignment: CDR1 SGHAT and CDR2 FQNNGV. The length of the CDR3 is 14 residues. CDR3 nucleotides: TGTGCCAGCGGTCAAGTGGCAGGGTATACTGAAGCTTTCTTT. It codes for CASGQVAGYTEAFF.

There are a few counts of this clone. The chain couples TRBV9 to TRBJ2-3; the D gene is possibly TRBD2 (5 bases). Trimming cost V 0 bases and J 0 bases, with 8 bases left between them. CDR3 length: 15 residues. Germline V gene sequence: CDR1 SGDLS, CDR2 YYNGEE. As DNA, the CDR3 is TGTGCCAGCAGCGTAGTGTCGGGGAGCACAGATACGCAGTATTTT. It specifies CASSVVSGSTDTQYF. The full variable domain, in which reference TRBV9 and TRBJ2-3 provide the parts outside the CDR3, is DSGVTQTPKHLITATGQRVTLRCSPRSGDLSVYWYQQSLDQGLQFLIQYYNGEERAKGNILERFSAQQFPDLHSELNLSSLELGDSALYFCASSVVSGSTDTQYFGPGTRLTVL.

In DNA form, the CDR3 reads TGTGCCAGCAGCACTCGATATTCTAATTCACCCCTCCACTTT. Protein: CASSTRYSNSPLHF. The chain joins TRBV5-6 to TRBJ1-6, with D unclear. This CDR3 contains 14 residues. CDR1 and CDR2 (germline): SGHDT, YYEEEE. Trimming stripped 4 bases from V and 6 bases from J, with 11 bases between.

The gene calls are TRBV19 and TRBJ2-3; 9 bases map to TRBD1. The CDR3 is 15 amino acids. J was trimmed by 3 bases and V by 6 bases; bases with no gene match: 7. The germline CDR1 and CDR2 sequences are LNHDA and SQIVND (reference sequence). CDR3 sequence (DNA): TGTGCCAGTAGGATACAGGGGGCTGGGACAGATACGCAGTATTTT. It is translated as CASRIQGAGTDTQYF.

V and J are TRBV7-8 and TRBJ1-3; TRBD1 aligns across 7 bases. The junction had 3 bases not matched to a gene; V was cut back by 4 bases and J by 0 bases. Germline V gene lookup returns CDR1 SGHVS and CDR2 FQNEAQ. This CDR3 region has 15 residues. The CDR3 loop reads CASSYRDSSGNTIYF. The CDR3 nucleotides are TGTGCCAGCAGCTACCGGGACAGCTCTGGAAACACCATATATTTT. Looking up the rest from reference TRBV7-8 and TRBJ1-3 gives the full variable domain: GAGVSQSPRYKVAKRGQDVALRCDPISGHVSLFWYQQALGQGPEFLTYFQNEAQLDKSGLPSDRFFAERPEGSVSTLKIQRTQQEDSAVYLCASSYRDSSGNTIYFGEGSWLTVV.

The chain employs TRBV4-2 and TRBJ2-7; 10 nucleotides agree with TRBD1. Germline assignment: CDR1 LGHNA and CDR2 YNFKEQ. Germline trimming cut 3 bases from V and 3 bases from J; bases unmatched to any gene: 5. CDR3 size: 15 residues. This CDR3 reads CASSHPDRGDYEQYF. The CDR3 coding sequence is TGTGCCAGCAGCCACCCGGACAGGGGGGACTACGAGCAGTACTTC.

The chain employs TRBV6-4 and TRBJ1-2; 10 nucleotides match TRBD1. This CDR3 comprises 15 residues. Germline V gene sequence: CDR1 MRHNA, CDR2 SNTAGT. V lost 4 bases, J lost 6 bases, and 8 bases stayed unmatched. CDR3 region: CASSVLPGQGNGYTF. CDR3 nucleotide sequence: TGTGCCAGCAGTGTTCTACCGGGACAGGGGAATGGCTACACCTTC.

The chain employs TRBV25-1 and TRBJ1-3; perhaps TRBD1 as D (5 bases). With 2 bases removed from V and 2 bases from J, the gap between germline ends came to 10 bases. CDR3 length: 15 residues. Germline V gene sequence: CDR1 MGHDK, CDR2 SYGVNS. CDR3 protein: CASSETREAGNTIYF. Written as DNA, the CDR3 is TGTGCCAGCAGTGAAACCAGGGAGGCTGGAAACACCATATATTTT.

This clone was detected once. V usage is TRBV11-1 and J usage is TRBJ2-7, with 8 bases matching TRBD1. The V gene end was trimmed by 5 bases and the J gene end by 4 bases; junction bases not matched to a gene: 7. The V gene's germline CDR1 is SGHAT and CDR2 FQDESV (reference sequence). This CDR3 has 14 residues. CDR3 residues: CASSPDRDRYEQYF. In DNA form, the CDR3 reads TGTGCCAGCAGCCCGGACAGGGACCGGTACGAGCAGTACTTC.

This chain connects TRBV19 to TRBJ1-2; 7 nucleotides agree with TRBD1. Germline V gene sequence: CDR1 LNHDA, CDR2 SQIVND (reference sequence). The trim removed 7 bases at V and 7 bases at J, leaving 6 bases unmatched. The CDR3 length is 12 residues. CDR3 in DNA: TGTGCCAGTAACCTGGGACAGCGTGGCTACACCTTC. Translated: CASNLGQRGYTF.

CDR3 in amino acids: CAISALAGADEQFF. The CDR3 DNA reads as TGTGCCATCAGTGCGCTAGCGGGGGCCGATGAGCAGTTCTTC. The chain couples TRBV10-3 to TRBJ2-1, with 10 bases that match TRBD2. V was pared by 4 bases and J by 8 bases, with 5 bases of the junction left unmatched. The CDR3 runs to 14 residues. Per the germline V gene, CDR1 is ENHRY and CDR2 is SYGVKD.

The rearrangement joins TRBV7-8 to TRBJ1-5, with D possibly TRBD1 on 6 matching bases. Trimming left V 4 bases short and J 0 bases short, with 13 bases between. Germline-derived CDR1 and CDR2 are SGHVS and FQNEAQ. There are 16 residues in the CDR3. CDR3 loop: CASSSDSFYSNQPQHF. DNA for the CDR3: TGTGCCAGCAGCTCGGACAGTTTTTATAGCAATCAGCCCCAGCATTTT.

The chain has TRBV7-3 and TRBJ2-3, with TRBD2 as a possible D gene (6 bases). This CDR3 comprises 15 residues. V was clipped by 2 bases and J by 2 bases, with 11 bases between them. CDR1 SGHTA and CDR2 FQGTGA come from the germline V gene. CDR3 DNA: TGTGCCAGCAGCTTACGGGCGGGACTCACAGATACGCAGTATTTT. As protein: CASSLRAGLTDTQYF.

By share of the sample, this clone is medium-sized. The chain carries TRBV6-5 and TRBJ2-3, with TRBD1 matching 7 bases. The germline gives CDR1 MNHEY, CDR2 SVGAGI. Trimming took 6 bases from V and 6 from J; bases not matched to a gene: 0. CDR3 length: 11 amino acids. The CDR3 spells CASRTGDTQYF. Written as DNA, the CDR3 is TGTGCCAGCAGGACAGGGGATACGCAGTATTTT.